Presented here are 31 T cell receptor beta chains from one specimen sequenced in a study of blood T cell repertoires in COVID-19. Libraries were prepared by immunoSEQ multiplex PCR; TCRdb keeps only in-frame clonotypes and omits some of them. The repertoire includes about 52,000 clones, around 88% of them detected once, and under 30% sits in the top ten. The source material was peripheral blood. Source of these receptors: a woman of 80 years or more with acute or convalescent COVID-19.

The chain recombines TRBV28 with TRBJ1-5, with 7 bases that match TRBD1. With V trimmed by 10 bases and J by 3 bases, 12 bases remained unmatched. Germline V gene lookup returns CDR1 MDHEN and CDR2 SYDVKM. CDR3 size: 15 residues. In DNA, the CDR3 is TGTGCCACCCTCAAGCGGACAGGCATCAATCAGCCCCAGCATTTT. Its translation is CATLKRTGINQPQHF.

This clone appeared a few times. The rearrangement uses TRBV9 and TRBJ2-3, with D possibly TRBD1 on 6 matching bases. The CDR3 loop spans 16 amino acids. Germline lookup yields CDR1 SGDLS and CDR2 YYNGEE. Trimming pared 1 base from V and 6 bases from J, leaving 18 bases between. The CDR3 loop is CASSVFQGSFWDTQYF. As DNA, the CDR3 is TGTGCCAGCAGCGTATTTCAGGGGAGTTTTTGGGATACGCAGTATTTT.

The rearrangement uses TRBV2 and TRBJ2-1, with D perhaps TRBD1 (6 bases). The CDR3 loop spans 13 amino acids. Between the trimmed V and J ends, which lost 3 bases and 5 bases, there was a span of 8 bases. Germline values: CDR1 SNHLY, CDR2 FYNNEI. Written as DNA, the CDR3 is TGTGCCAGCAGTGAGGCAGGGGACAATGAGCAGTTCTTC. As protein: CASSEAGDNEQFF.

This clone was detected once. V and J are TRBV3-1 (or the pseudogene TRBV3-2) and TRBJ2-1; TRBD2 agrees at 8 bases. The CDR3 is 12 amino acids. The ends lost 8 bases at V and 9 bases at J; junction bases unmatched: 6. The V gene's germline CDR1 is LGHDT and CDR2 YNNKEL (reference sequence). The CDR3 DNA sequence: TGTGCCAGCGGGACTAGAGCCTTTGAGCAGTTCTTC. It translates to CASGTRAFEQFF.

Here the CDR3 DNA reads TGTGCCACCAGCAGAGTGACGGACAGAACTATCGGAAACACCATATATTTT. This encodes CATSRVTDRTIGNTIYF. V and J are TRBV15 and TRBJ1-3; D is possibly TRBD1 (6 bases). The germline V and J ends were trimmed by 1 base and 4 bases, with 17 bases remaining between them. There are 17 residues in the CDR3. CDR1 and CDR2 (germline): LNHNV, YYDKDF (reference sequence).

DNA of the CDR3: TGTGCCAGCAGCTGGGACAGGGGGAACACTGAAGCTTTCTTT. Translated, it gives CASSWDRGNTEAFF. The chain recombines TRBV11-1 with TRBJ1-1; 10 positions match TRBD1. Losses at the gene ends were 4 bases for V and 1 base for J; bases not matched to a gene: 0. The germline gives CDR1 SGHAT, CDR2 FQDESV (reference sequence). The CDR3 sequence is 14 residues long.

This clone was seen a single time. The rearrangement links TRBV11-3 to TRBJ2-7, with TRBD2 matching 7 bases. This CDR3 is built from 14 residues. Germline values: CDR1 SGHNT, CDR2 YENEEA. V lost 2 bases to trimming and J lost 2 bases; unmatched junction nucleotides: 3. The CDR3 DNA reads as TGTGCCAGCAGCTTAACCCGGGGGGCCTACGAGCAGTACTTC. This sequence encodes CASSLTRGAYEQYF.

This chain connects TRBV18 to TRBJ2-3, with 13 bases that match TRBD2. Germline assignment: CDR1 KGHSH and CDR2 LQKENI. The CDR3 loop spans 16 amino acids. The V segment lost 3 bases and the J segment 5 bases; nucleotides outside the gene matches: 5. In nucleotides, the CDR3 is TGTGCCAGCTCACCCACTAGCGGGGGGGCCCAAGATACGCAGTATTTT. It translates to CASSPTSGGAQDTQYF. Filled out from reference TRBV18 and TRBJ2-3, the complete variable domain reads NAGVMQNPRHLVRRRGQEARLRCSPMKGHSHVYWYRQLPEEGLKFMVYLQKENIIDESGMPKERFSAEFPKEGPSILRIQQVVRGDSAAYFCASSPTSGGAQDTQYFGPGTRLTVL.

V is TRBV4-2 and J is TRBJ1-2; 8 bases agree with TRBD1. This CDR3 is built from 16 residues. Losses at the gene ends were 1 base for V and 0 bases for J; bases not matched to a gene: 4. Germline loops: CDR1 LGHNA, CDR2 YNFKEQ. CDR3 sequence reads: CASSQARGRANYGYTF. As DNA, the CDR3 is TGTGCCAGCAGCCAAGCCAGGGGGCGAGCTAACTATGGCTACACCTTC.

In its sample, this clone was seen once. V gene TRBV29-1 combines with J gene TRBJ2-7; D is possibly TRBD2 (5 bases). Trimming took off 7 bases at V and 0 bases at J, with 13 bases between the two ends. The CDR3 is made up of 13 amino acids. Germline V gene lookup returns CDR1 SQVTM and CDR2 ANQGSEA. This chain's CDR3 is CSAAGQSSYEQYF. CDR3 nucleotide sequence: TGCAGCGCTGCGGGCCAGAGCTCCTACGAGCAGTACTTC.

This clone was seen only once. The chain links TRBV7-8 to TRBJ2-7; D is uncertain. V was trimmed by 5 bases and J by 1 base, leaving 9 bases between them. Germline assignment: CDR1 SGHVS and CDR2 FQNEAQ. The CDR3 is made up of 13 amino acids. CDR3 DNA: TGTGCCAGCAGCCCCAGAGGATCCTACGAGCAGTACGTC. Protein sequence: CASSPRGSYEQYV.

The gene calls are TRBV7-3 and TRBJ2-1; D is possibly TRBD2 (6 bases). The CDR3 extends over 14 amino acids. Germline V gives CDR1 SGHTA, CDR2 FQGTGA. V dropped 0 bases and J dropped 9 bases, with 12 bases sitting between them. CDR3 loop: CASSLTSGRGEQFF. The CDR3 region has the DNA TGTGCCAGCAGCTTAACTAGCGGACGTGGTGAGCAGTTCTTC.

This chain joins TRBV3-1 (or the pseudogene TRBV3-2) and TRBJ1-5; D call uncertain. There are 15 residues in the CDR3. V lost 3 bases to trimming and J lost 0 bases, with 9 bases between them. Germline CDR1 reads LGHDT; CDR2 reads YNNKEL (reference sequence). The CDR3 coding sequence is TGTGCCAGCAGCCAGACACCTTATAGCAATCAGCCCCAGCATTTT. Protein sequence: CASSQTPYSNQPQHF.

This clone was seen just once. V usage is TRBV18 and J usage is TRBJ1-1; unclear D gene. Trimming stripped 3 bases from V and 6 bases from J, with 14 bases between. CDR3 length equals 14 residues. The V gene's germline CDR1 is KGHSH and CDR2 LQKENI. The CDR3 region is CASSPDIEYAEAFF. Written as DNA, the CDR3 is TGTGCCAGCTCACCCGACATCGAATACGCTGAAGCTTTCTTT.

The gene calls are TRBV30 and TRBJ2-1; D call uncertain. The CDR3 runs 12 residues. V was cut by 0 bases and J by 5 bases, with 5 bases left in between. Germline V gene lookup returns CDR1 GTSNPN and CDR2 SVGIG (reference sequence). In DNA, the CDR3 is TGTGCCTGGAGTGTCTCTAACAATGAGCAGTTCTTC. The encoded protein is CAWSVSNNEQFF.

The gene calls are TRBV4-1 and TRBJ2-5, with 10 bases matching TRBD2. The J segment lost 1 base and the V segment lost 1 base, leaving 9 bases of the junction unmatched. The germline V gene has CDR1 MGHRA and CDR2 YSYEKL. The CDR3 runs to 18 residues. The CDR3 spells CASSQGSSGGSTQETQYF. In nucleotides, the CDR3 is TGCGCCAGCAGCCAAGGAAGTAGCGGGGGGTCCACCCAAGAGACCCAGTACTTC.

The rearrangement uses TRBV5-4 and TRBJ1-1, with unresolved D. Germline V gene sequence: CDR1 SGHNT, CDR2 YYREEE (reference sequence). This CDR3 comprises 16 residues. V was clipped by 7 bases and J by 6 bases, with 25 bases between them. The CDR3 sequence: CASQPLAGFNGAEAFF. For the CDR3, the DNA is TGTGCCAGCCAGCCGTTGGCGGGATTCAATGGGGCTGAAGCTTTCTTT.

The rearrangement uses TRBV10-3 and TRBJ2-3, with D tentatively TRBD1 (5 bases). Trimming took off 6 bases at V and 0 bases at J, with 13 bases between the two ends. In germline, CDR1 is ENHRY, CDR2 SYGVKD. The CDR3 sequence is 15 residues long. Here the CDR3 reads CAISWTSTSTDTQYF. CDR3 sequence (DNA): TGTGCCATCAGCTGGACAAGCACTAGCACAGATACGCAGTATTTT.

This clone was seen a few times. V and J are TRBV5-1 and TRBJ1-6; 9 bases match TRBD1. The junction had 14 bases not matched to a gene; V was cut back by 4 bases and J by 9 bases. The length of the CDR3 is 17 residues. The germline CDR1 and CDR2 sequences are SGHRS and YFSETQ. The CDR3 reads CASSRRTSGQGISPLHF. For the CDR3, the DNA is TGCGCCAGCAGCCGACGGACGTCGGGACAGGGTATTTCACCCCTCCACTTT.

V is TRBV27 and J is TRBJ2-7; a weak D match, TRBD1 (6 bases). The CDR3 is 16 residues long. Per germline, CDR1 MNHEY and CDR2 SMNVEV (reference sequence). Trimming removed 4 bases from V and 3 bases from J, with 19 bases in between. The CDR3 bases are TGTGCCAGCAGTTGGAACGGGCAGGGGAGTTACTACGAGCAGTACTTC. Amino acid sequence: CASSWNGQGSYYEQYF.

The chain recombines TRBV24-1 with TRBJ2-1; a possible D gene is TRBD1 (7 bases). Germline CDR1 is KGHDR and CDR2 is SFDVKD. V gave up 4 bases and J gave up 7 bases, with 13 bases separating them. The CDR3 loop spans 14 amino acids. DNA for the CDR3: TGTGCCACCAGTGACCCGACAGGGAGGAATGAGCAGTTCTTC. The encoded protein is CATSDPTGRNEQFF.

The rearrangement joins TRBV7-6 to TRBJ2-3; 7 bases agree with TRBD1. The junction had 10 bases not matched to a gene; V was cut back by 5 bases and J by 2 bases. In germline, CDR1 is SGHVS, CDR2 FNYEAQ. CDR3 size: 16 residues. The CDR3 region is CASSRAGTVLTDTQYF. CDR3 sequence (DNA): TGTGCCAGCAGCCGCGCCGGGACAGTGCTCACAGATACGCAGTATTTT.

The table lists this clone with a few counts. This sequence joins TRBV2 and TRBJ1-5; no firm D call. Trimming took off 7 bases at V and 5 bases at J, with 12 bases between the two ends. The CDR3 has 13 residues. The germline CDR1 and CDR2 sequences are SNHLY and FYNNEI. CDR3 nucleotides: TGTGCCAGCACGAGGGAGCGGGATCAGCCCCAGCATTTT. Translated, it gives CASTRERDQPQHF.

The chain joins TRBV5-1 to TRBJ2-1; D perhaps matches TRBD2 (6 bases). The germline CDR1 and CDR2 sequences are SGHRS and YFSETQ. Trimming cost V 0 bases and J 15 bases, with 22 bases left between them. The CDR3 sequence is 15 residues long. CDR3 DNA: TGCGCCAGCAGCTTGGGACTAGAACGACTACCCTTAGCGTTCTTC. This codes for CASSLGLERLPLAFF.

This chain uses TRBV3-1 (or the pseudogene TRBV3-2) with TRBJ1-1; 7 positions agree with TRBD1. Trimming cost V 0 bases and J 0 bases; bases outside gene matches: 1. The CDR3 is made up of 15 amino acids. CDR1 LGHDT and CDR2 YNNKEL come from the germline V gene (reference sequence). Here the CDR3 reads CASSQEGQMNTEAFF. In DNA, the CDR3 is TGTGCCAGCAGCCAAGAGGGACAGATGAACACTGAAGCTTTCTTT.

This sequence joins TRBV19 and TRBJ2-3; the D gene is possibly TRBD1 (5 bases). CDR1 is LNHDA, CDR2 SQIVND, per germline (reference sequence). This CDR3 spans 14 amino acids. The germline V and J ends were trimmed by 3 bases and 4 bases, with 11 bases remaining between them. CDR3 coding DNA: TGTGCCAGTAGTATCAGGGCTGGGCCAGATACGCAGTATTTT. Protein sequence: CASSIRAGPDTQYF.

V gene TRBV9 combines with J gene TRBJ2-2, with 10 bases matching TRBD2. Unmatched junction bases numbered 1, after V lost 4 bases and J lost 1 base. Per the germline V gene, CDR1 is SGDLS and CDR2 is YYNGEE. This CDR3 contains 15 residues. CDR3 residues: CASSPSGGNTGELFF. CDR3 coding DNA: TGTGCCAGCAGCCCTAGCGGGGGGAACACCGGGGAGCTGTTTTTT.

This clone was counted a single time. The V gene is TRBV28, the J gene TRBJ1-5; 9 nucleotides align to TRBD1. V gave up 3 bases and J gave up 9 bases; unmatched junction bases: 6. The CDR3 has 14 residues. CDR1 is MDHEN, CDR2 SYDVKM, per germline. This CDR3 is CASSFGTGPGPQHF. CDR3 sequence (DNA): TGTGCCAGCAGTTTCGGGACAGGGCCGGGGCCCCAGCATTTT.

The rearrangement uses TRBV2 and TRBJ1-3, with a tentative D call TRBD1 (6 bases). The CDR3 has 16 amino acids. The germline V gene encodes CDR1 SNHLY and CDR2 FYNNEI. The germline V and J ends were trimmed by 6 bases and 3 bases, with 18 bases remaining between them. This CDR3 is CASRARGGLGGNTIYF. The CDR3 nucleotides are TGTGCCAGCAGGGCCCGGGGGGGGCTAGGTGGAAACACCATATATTTT.

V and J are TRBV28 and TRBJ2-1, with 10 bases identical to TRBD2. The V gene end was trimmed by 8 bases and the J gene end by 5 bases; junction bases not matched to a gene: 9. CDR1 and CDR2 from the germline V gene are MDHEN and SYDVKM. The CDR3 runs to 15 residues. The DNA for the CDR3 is TGTGCCAGCGGGCCAGCGGGGGGGCCAGACAATGAGCAGTTCTTC. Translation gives CASGPAGGPDNEQFF.

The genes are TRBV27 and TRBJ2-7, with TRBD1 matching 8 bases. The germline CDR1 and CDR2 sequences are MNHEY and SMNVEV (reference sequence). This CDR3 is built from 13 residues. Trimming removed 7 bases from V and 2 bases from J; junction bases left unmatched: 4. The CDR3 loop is CASTRGQAYEQYF. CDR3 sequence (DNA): TGTGCCAGCACCCGGGGACAGGCCTACGAGCAGTACTTC.